The rows below give T cell receptor beta chains drawn from one sample of a study of CD8+CD57+ T cells in acquired aplastic anemia. From the reads, TCRdb called clonotypes with MiXCR, one entry per CDR3 protein. The profile shows roughly 190,000 distinct CDR3 sequences, approximately 50% of them singletons. Sequencing was carried out using sorted CD4+, CD8+, or CD8+CD57+ T cells (not recorded which) from PBMCs. The receptors were gathered from a human donor in good health, serving as a control. CDR3s include the opening cysteine and the closing phenylalanine or tryptophan. Each record gives: V gene, D gene, CDR3 length, clone size, J gene, CDR3 protein, CDR3 DNA. A D gene is named only where the DNA matches it firmly. The listing skips clone size in some rows; elsewhere it reads once, few, many or a size class.

v_gene: TRBV7-9
d_gene: TRBD1
len: 14
abundance: .
j_gene: TRBJ1-1
CDR3aa: CASSFRTGVTEAFF
CDR3nt: TGTGCCAGCAGCTTCCGGACAGGGGTCACTGAAGCTTTCTTT

v_gene: TRBV27
d_gene: .
len: 14
abundance: many
j_gene: TRBJ1-6
CDR3aa: CASWFGTNNSPLHF
CDR3nt: TGTGCCAGCTGGTTCGGGACGAATAATTCACCCCTCCACTTT

v_gene: TRBV10-3
d_gene: .
len: 13
abundance: .
j_gene: TRBJ1-2
CDR3aa: CAISERANYGYTF
CDR3nt: TGTGCCATCAGTGAGAGGGCTAACTATGGCTACACCTTC

v_gene: TRBV7-2
d_gene: TRBD1
len: 14
abundance: .
j_gene: TRBJ1-2
CDR3aa: CASSLARTGNGYTF
CDR3nt: TGTGCCAGCAGCTTAGCGCGGACAGGCAATGGCTACACCTTC

v_gene: TRBV6-5
d_gene: .
len: 14
abundance: .
j_gene: TRBJ2-7
CDR3aa: CASSYGQAGGEQYF
CDR3nt: TGTGCCAGCAGTTACGGACAGGCCGGGGGGGAGCAGTACTTC

v_gene: TRBV5-1
d_gene: .
len: 14
abundance: many
j_gene: TRBJ1-5
CDR3aa: CASSLEGSNQPQHF
CDR3nt: TGCGCCAGCAGCTTGGAGGGGAGCAATCAGCCCCAGCATTTT

v_gene: TRBV25-1
d_gene: TRBD2
len: 19
abundance: .
j_gene: TRBJ2-3
CDR3aa: CASSQDGRGGGAWTDTQYF
CDR3nt: TGTGCCAGCAGCCAAGATGGCCGGGGCGGGGGGGCCTGGACAGATACGCAGTATTTT

v_gene: TRBV19
d_gene: TRBD2
len: 15
abundance: .
j_gene: TRBJ2-3
CDR3aa: CATNQKGLATDTQYF
CDR3nt: TGTGCCACTAACCAAAAGGGACTAGCAACAGATACGCAGTATTTT

v_gene: TRBV5-1
d_gene: .
len: 11
abundance: many
j_gene: TRBJ2-7
CDR3aa: CASRDLWQQYF
CDR3nt: TGCGCCAGCAGGGATTTATGGCAGCAGTACTTC

v_gene: TRBV6-1
d_gene: .
len: 15
abundance: .
j_gene: TRBJ1-3
CDR3aa: CASSYSGPSGNTIYF
CDR3nt: TGTGCCAGCAGTTACTCAGGCCCCTCTGGAAACACCATATATTTT

v_gene: TRBV19
d_gene: .
len: 13
abundance: once
j_gene: TRBJ1-1
CDR3aa: CASSIVPRDEAFF
CDR3nt: TGTGCCAGTAGTATAGTTCCCAGGGATGAAGCTTTCTTT

v_gene: TRBV7-9
d_gene: .
len: 14
abundance: .
j_gene: TRBJ2-7
CDR3aa: CASSLGISSYEQYF
CDR3nt: TGCGCCAGCAGCTTGGGCATCAGCTCCTACGAGCAGTACTTC

v_gene: TRBV7-3
d_gene: TRBD2
len: 15
abundance: .
j_gene: TRBJ2-5
CDR3aa: CASSFASGGAGTQYF
CDR3nt: TGTGCCAGCAGCTTTGCTAGCGGGGGGGCCGGGACCCAGTACTTC

v_gene: TRBV15
d_gene: TRBD2
len: 13
abundance: many
j_gene: TRBJ2-3
CDR3aa: CATRNVAGGEQYF
CDR3nt: TGTGCCACCAGGAATGTAGCGGGGGGCGAGCAGTATTTT

v_gene: TRBV24-1
d_gene: .
len: 16
abundance: .
j_gene: TRBJ2-1
CDR3aa: CATSDYAGSRYNEQFF
CDR3nt: TGTGCCACCAGTGATTATGCAGGGTCGAGGTACAATGAGCAGTTCTTC

v_gene: TRBV10-3
d_gene: .
len: 13
abundance: .
j_gene: TRBJ2-3
CDR3aa: CAIRGTSTDTQYF
CDR3nt: TGTGCCATCAGGGGGACTAGCACAGATACGCAGTATTTT

v_gene: TRBV9
d_gene: .
len: 14
abundance: many
j_gene: TRBJ1-2
CDR3aa: CASSVEAGNYGYTF
CDR3nt: TGTGCCAGCAGCGTAGAGGCAGGGAACTATGGCTACACCTTC

v_gene: TRBV9
d_gene: .
len: 15
abundance: .
j_gene: TRBJ1-6
CDR3aa: CASRDDGGNNSPLHF
CDR3nt: TGTGCCAGCAGAGATGACGGAGGGAATAATTCACCCCTCCACTTT

v_gene: TRBV20-1
d_gene: TRBD2
len: 13
abundance: .
j_gene: TRBJ2-1
CDR3aa: CSAPGTSGAEQFF
CDR3nt: TGCAGTGCTCCCGGGACTAGCGGGGCCGAGCAGTTCTTC

v_gene: TRBV2
d_gene: TRBD2
len: 15
abundance: .
j_gene: TRBJ2-1
CDR3aa: CASSPAGGKYNGQFF
CDR3nt: TGTGCCAGCAGTCCGGCCGGGGGGAAGTACAATGGGCAGTTCTTC

v_gene: TRBV4-3
d_gene: TRBD2
len: 16
abundance: .
j_gene: TRBJ2-5
CDR3aa: CASSQDRPGGPETQYF
CDR3nt: TGCGCCAGCAGCCAAGATCGGCCGGGGGGGCCGGAGACCCAGTACTTC

v_gene: TRBV19
d_gene: .
len: 14
abundance: .
j_gene: TRBJ2-1
CDR3aa: CASSIDSSYNEQFF
CDR3nt: TGTGCCAGTAGTATAGACAGCTCCTACAATGAGCAGTTCTTC

v_gene: TRBV9
d_gene: TRBD2
len: 17
abundance: many
j_gene: TRBJ2-5
CDR3aa: CASSVASGGGAEETQYF
CDR3nt: TGTGCCAGCAGCGTAGCTTCTGGCGGGGGGGCCGAAGAGACCCAGTACTTC

v_gene: TRBV20-1
d_gene: TRBD1
len: 15
abundance: .
j_gene: TRBJ1-1
CDR3aa: CSAPRLQTGSTEAFF
CDR3nt: TGCAGTGCACCGAGACTACAGACAGGGTCCACTGAAGCTTTCTTT

v_gene: TRBV19
d_gene: TRBD2
len: 13
abundance: .
j_gene: TRBJ2-7
CDR3aa: CASSSGGIDEQYF
CDR3nt: TGTGCCAGTAGTAGCGGGGGTATCGACGAGCAGTACTTC

v_gene: TRBV9
d_gene: TRBD1
len: 17
abundance: many
j_gene: TRBJ2-5
CDR3aa: CASSPTPTGGEGETQYF
CDR3nt: TGTGCCAGCAGCCCAACCCCGACAGGGGGCGAGGGAGAGACCCAGTACTTC

v_gene: TRBV7-9
d_gene: .
len: 15
abundance: many
j_gene: TRBJ1-2
CDR3aa: CASSLGAGLNYGYTF
CDR3nt: TGTGCCAGCAGCTTAGGTGCGGGGCTTAACTATGGCTACACCTTC

v_gene: TRBV10-3
d_gene: TRBD2
len: 16
abundance: .
j_gene: TRBJ2-2
CDR3aa: CAITGLAGTNTGELFF
CDR3nt: TGTGCCATCACCGGACTAGCGGGGACTAACACCGGGGAGCTGTTTTTT

v_gene: TRBV6-5
d_gene: .
len: 14
abundance: .
j_gene: TRBJ2-7
CDR3aa: CASRRGGGTYEQYF
CDR3nt: TGTGCCAGCCGTAGAGGGGGGGGTACCTACGAGCAGTACTTC

v_gene: TRBV6-2/TRBV6-3
d_gene: .
len: 15
abundance: many
j_gene: TRBJ2-2
CDR3aa: CASSYMLREGGELFF
CDR3nt: TGTGCCAGCAGTTACATGCTACGGGAAGGCGGGGAGCTGTTTTTT

v_gene: TRBV6-4
d_gene: .
len: 13
abundance: .
j_gene: TRBJ1-1
CDR3aa: CASGINMNTEAFF
CDR3nt: TGTGCCAGCGGGATAAATATGAACACTGAAGCTTTCTTT

v_gene: TRBV12-3/TRBV12-4
d_gene: .
len: 14
abundance: .
j_gene: TRBJ1-2
CDR3aa: CASTNGGTFYGYTF
CDR3nt: TGTGCCAGCACTAATGGGGGTACTTTCTATGGCTACACCTTC

v_gene: TRBV27
d_gene: .
len: 15
abundance: .
j_gene: TRBJ2-1
CDR3aa: CASSLFSSSYNEQFF
CDR3nt: TGTGCCAGCAGTTTATTTAGCAGCTCCTACAATGAGCAGTTCTTC

v_gene: TRBV7-9
d_gene: .
len: 14
abundance: many
j_gene: TRBJ1-1
CDR3aa: CASSERTVNTEAFF
CDR3nt: TGTGCCAGCAGCGAGAGGACGGTGAACACTGAAGCTTTCTTT

v_gene: TRBV7-7
d_gene: .
len: 16
abundance: many
j_gene: TRBJ2-2
CDR3aa: CASSLEGRLDTGELFF
CDR3nt: TGTGCTAGCAGCTTAGAGGGGAGACTAGACACCGGGGAGCTGTTTTTT

v_gene: TRBV5-6
d_gene: .
len: 14
abundance: .
j_gene: TRBJ1-2
CDR3aa: CASSLFWPGGGYTF
CDR3nt: TGTGCCAGCAGCTTGTTTTGGCCTGGCGGGGGCTACACCTTC

v_gene: TRBV15
d_gene: .
len: 13
abundance: few
j_gene: TRBJ1-1
CDR3aa: CATSRDFGTEAFF
CDR3nt: TGTGCCACCAGCAGAGATTTTGGCACAGAAGCTTTCTTT

v_gene: TRBV5-1
d_gene: TRBD2
len: 15
abundance: .
j_gene: TRBJ2-7
CDR3aa: CASSKLAGGTYEQYF
CDR3nt: TGCGCCAGCAGCAAATTAGCGGGGGGGACCTACGAGCAGTACTTC

v_gene: TRBV9
d_gene: .
len: 16
abundance: .
j_gene: TRBJ1-5
CDR3aa: CASSVGRLRGNQPQHF
CDR3nt: TGTGCCAGCAGCGTAGGAAGGTTAAGGGGCAATCAGCCCCAGCATTTT

v_gene: TRBV12-3/TRBV12-4
d_gene: TRBD1
len: 14
abundance: .
j_gene: TRBJ2-6
CDR3aa: CASGDRAGANVLTF
CDR3nt: TGTGCCAGCGGGGACAGGGCCGGGGCCAACGTCCTGACTTTC

v_gene: TRBV7-8
d_gene: .
len: 14
abundance: .
j_gene: TRBJ1-6
CDR3aa: CASSARTGNSPLHF
CDR3nt: TGTGCCAGCAGCGCCCGGACGGGGAATTCACCCCTCCACTTT

v_gene: TRBV7-8
d_gene: .
len: 14
abundance: .
j_gene: TRBJ1-6
CDR3aa: CASWGPGILSPLHF
CDR3nt: TGTGCCAGCTGGGGTCCAGGGATACTATCACCCCTCCACTTT

v_gene: TRBV4-3
d_gene: .
len: 13
abundance: many
j_gene: TRBJ2-1
CDR3aa: CASNTVLGNEQFF
CDR3nt: TGCGCCAGCAACACGGTACTAGGAAATGAGCAGTTCTTC

v_gene: TRBV6-6
d_gene: .
len: 15
abundance: many
j_gene: TRBJ1-5
CDR3aa: CASSEGGWSNQPQHF
CDR3nt: TGTGCCAGCAGTGAGGGGGGCTGGAGCAATCAGCCCCAGCATTTT

v_gene: TRBV9
d_gene: .
len: 14
abundance: .
j_gene: TRBJ2-5
CDR3aa: CASSVDLAQETQYF
CDR3nt: TGTGCCAGCAGCGTAGACTTGGCACAAGAGACCCAGTACTTC

v_gene: TRBV7-3
d_gene: TRBD1
len: 16
abundance: .
j_gene: TRBJ1-6
CDR3aa: CASSFPGQGFGSPLHF
CDR3nt: TGTGCCAGCAGCTTCCCCGGACAGGGGTTTGGTTCACCCCTCCACTTT

v_gene: TRBV20-1
d_gene: TRBD1
len: 12
abundance: .
j_gene: TRBJ1-2
CDR3aa: CSARDRGLGYTF
CDR3nt: TGCAGTGCTAGAGACAGGGGGCTTGGCTACACCTTC

v_gene: TRBV6-5
d_gene: .
len: 14
abundance: .
j_gene: TRBJ2-6
CDR3aa: CASSRNSGANVLTF
CDR3nt: TGTGCCAGCAGTCGAAACTCTGGGGCCAACGTCCTGACTTTC

v_gene: TRBV2
d_gene: TRBD1
len: 14
abundance: .
j_gene: TRBJ1-4
CDR3aa: CASRQGQGNEKLFF
CDR3nt: TGTGCCAGCAGGCAGGGACAGGGGAACGAAAAACTGTTTTTT

v_gene: TRBV7-7
d_gene: .
len: 17
abundance: many
j_gene: TRBJ2-3
CDR3aa: CASSLGPGLAGTDTQYF
CDR3nt: TGTGCTAGCAGCTTAGGACCGGGACTCGCGGGCACAGATACGCAGTATTTT

v_gene: TRBV6-2/TRBV6-3
d_gene: .
len: 14
abundance: many
j_gene: TRBJ1-5
CDR3aa: CASSIGTKYQPQHF
CDR3nt: TGTGCCAGCAGCATTGGGACAAAGTATCAGCCCCAGCATTTT

v_gene: TRBV5-1
d_gene: TRBD1
len: 19
abundance: many
j_gene: TRBJ1-2
CDR3aa: CASSFSGSTHKQGHYGYTF
CDR3nt: TGCGCCAGCAGCTTCTCAGGTAGTACCCATAAACAGGGGCACTATGGCTACACCTTC

v_gene: TRBV7-3
d_gene: .
len: 14
abundance: .
j_gene: TRBJ1-2
CDR3aa: CASSSDRTNYGYTF
CDR3nt: TGTGCCAGCAGCTCAGACAGGACTAACTATGGCTACACCTTC

v_gene: TRBV12-3/TRBV12-4
d_gene: TRBD1
len: 14
abundance: once
j_gene: TRBJ2-3
CDR3aa: CASSHSDRENTQYF
CDR3nt: TGTGCCAGCAGTCACTCGGACAGGGAAAATACGCAGTATTTT

v_gene: TRBV6-5
d_gene: .
len: 13
abundance: .
j_gene: TRBJ1-2
CDR3aa: CASRYTERDGYTF
CDR3nt: TGTGCCAGCAGGTACACAGAAAGAGATGGCTACACCTTC

v_gene: TRBV7-9
d_gene: .
len: 17
abundance: once
j_gene: TRBJ1-2
CDR3aa: CASSLTGRLVRNDGYTF
CDR3nt: TGTGCCAGCAGCTTAACGGGACGCCTAGTAAGAAACGATGGCTACACCTTC